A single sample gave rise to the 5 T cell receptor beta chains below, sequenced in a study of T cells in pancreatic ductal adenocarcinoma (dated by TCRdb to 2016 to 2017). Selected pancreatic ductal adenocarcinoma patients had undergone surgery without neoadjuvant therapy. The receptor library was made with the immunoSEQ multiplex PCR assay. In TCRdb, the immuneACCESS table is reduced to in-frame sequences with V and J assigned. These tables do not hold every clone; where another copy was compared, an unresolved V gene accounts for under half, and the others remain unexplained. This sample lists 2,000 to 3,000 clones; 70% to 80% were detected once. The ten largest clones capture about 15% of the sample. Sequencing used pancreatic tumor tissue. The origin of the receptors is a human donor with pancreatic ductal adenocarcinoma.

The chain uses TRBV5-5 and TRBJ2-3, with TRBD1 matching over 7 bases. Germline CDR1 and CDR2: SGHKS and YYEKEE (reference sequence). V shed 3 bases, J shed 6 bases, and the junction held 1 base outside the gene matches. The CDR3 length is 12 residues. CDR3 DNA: TGTGCCAGCAGCTCGACAGGGGATACGCAGTATTTT. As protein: CASSSTGDTQYF.

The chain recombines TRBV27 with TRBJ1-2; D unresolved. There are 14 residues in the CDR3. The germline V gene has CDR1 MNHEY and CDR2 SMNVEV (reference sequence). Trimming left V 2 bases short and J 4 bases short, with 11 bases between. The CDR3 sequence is CASSLGGIPYGYTF. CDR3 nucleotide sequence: TGTGCCAGCAGTTTAGGTGGGATTCCCTATGGCTACACCTTC.

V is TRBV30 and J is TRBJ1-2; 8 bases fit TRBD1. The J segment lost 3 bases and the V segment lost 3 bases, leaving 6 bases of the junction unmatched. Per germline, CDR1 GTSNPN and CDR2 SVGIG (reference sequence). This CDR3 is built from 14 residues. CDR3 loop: CAWSGQGGHYGYTF. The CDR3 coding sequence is TGTGCCTGGAGCGGACAGGGCGGGCACTATGGCTACACCTTC. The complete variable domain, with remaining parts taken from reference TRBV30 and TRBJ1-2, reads SQTIHQWPATLVQPVGSPLSLECTVEGTSNPNLYWYRQAAGRGLQLLFYSVGIGQISSEVPQNLSASRPQDRQFILSSKKLLLSDSGFYLCAWSGQGGHYGYTFGSGTRLTVV.

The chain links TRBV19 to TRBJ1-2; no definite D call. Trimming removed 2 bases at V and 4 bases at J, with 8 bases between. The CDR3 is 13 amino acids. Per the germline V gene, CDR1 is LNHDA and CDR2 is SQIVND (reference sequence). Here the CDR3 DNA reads TGTGCCAGTAGTATAAAATTTGGCTATGGCTACACCTTC. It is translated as CASSIKFGYGYTF.

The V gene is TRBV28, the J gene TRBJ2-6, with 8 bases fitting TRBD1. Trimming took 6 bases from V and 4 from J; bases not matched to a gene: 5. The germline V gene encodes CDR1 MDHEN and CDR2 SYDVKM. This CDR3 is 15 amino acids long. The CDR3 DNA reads TGTGCCAGCAGACGGACAGGGCCCGGGGCCAACGTCCTGACTTTC. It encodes CASRRTGPGANVLTF.